The rows below give T cell receptor beta chains drawn from one sample of a study of synovial regulatory T cells in juvenile arthritis. TCRdb's table, derived via immunoSEQ multiplex PCR, lists solely in-frame clones and lacks some. This table holds roughly 9,100 clones. The sequenced sample was Treg cells from blood. The source is a donor younger than 30 with juvenile idiopathic arthritis. The CDR3 runs from the conserved cysteine through the conserved F or W.

J	V	CDR3
TRBJ2-1	TRBV7-9	CASSSAGWEQFF
TRBJ2-7	TRBV5-4	CASSLATGTAFYEQYF
TRBJ1-3	TRBV28	CASSFWNTIYF
TRBJ1-6	TRBV4-3	CASSRGVRAPLHF
TRBJ1-1	TRBV7-2	CASSLAGNTEAFF
TRBJ2-3	TRBV9	CASSVALREGPMDTQYF
TRBJ1-3	TRBV6-5	CASSRGRRFGNTIYF
TRBJ2-5	TRBV29-1	CSVNRGETQYF
TRBJ2-3	TRBV7-9	CASSPSPTGDTQYF
TRBJ1-5	TRBV7-8	CASSPDGGSSNQPQHF
TRBJ1-1	TRBV19	CASSTDDLTGNTEAFF
TRBJ2-1	TRBV14	CASSQAPGLVSHEQFF
TRBJ2-4	TRBV11-2	CASSLDLARGYRDIQYF
TRBJ2-5	TRBV28	CASRLQGQETQYF
TRBJ1-1	TRBV6-5	CASSYRYNEAFF
TRBJ2-2	TRBV7-2	CASSWGLAGGSSGELFF
TRBJ2-1	TRBV5-1	CASSLEGRGYDEQFF
TRBJ2-3	TRBV10-3	CAITRAGGPLDTDTQYF
TRBJ1-1	TRBV7-2	CASSLALVSTEAFF
TRBJ2-3	TRBV5-6	CASSLARGRVGTDTQYF
TRBJ2-1	TRBV6-4	CASSSLAGAPNGGEQFF
TRBJ1-1	TRBV7-2	CASSFNANTEAFF
TRBJ2-7	TRBV6-5	CASSYSQVPYEQYF